This TCR beta chain is drawn from a study of cytomegalovirus exposure and HLA in healthy donors. Background on the study: A preliminary data release comprised around 90 million unique TCRs obtained from HLA-typed donors. Study-level results: Later analysis placed DRB1 highest and HLA-C lowest in TCR association rates, which differed by HLA locus. A missense variant in DCLRE1C was later tied to TCR beta V- and J-gene trimming.

PCR primers comprised 60 Vbeta and 13 Jbeta primers. The method was immunoSEQ multiplex PCR; TCRdb's version includes in-frame clones alone and lacks a portion of them. This table has about 160,000 clones, around 72% appearing once. The CDR3 consists of 15 residues. Healthy bone marrow donors formed the donor group. This clone was counted only a few times. Its antigen is undetermined. The chain joins TRBV12-2 to TRBJ2-1; TRBD1 is the table's D call, not checked against the DNA. TRBV12-2 is labeled a pseudogene. Sample: PBMCs. This sequence was found in a female donor in good health and CMV-seronegative. The CDR3 region is CASRSRDRPWNEQFF. The CDR3 DNA is TGTGCAAGTCGCTCCCGGGACAGACCGTGGAATGAGCAGTTCTTC.